This T cell receptor beta chain was identified during a study of shared clonotypes between healthy human individuals. Study-level background: Used for every donor were three CD4 naive, three CD4 memory, two CD8 naive and one CD8 memory plate.

CDR3 length equals 17 residues. V was clipped by 5 bases and J by 5 bases, with 19 bases between them. CDR1 is SNHLY, CDR2 FYNNEI, per germline. Sorted-subset replicate PCR reactions contained around 220 ng DNA, corresponding to about 30,000 T cell genomes. The repertoire was sequenced with immunoSEQ multiplex PCR; TCRdb's copy has only in-frame clones and lacks some. The sample has about 2 million clones, about 95% seen once; the top ten hold roughly 1%. Turning to this clone: Its antigen is still unknown.

Study-wide findings and caveats: Generally, naive subsets (rather than memory subsets) showed larger estimated richness.

Positively selected for CCR7, the CD45RO-negative cells used as naive CD8 cells excluded terminally differentiated effector memory CD45RA+ cells. Free of recent acute infections or vaccinations, the donors were healthy HIV-negative adults. Sequencing was performed on naive CD8+ T cells sorted from blood. The rearrangement links TRBV2 to TRBJ1-6, with D unresolved. This TCR was sampled from a man younger than 35 in good health. The DNA for the CDR3 is TGTGCCAGCAGTTTTTCAAGGACTCTGCCAAATAATTCACCCCTCCACTTT. Its protein is CASSFSRTLPNNSPLHF. The variable domain in full, with the rest retrieved from reference TRBV2 and TRBJ1-6, is EPEVTQTPSHQVTQMGQEVILRCVPISNHLYFYWYRQILGQKVEFLVSFYNNEISEKSEIFDDQFSVERPDGSNFTLKIRSTKLEDSAMYFCASSFSRTLPNNSPLHFGNGTRLTVT.